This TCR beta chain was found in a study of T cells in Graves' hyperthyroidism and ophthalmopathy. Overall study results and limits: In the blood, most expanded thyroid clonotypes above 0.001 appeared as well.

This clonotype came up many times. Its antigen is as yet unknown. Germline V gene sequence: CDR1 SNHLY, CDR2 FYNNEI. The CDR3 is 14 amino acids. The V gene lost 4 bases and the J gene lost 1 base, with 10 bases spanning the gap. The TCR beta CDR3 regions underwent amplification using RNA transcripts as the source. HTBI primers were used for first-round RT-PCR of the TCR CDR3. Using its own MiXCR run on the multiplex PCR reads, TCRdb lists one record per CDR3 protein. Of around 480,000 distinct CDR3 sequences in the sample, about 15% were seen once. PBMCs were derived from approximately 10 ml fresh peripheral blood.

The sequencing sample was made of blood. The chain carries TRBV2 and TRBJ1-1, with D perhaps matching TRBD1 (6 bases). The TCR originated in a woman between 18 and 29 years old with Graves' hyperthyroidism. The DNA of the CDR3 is TGTGCCAGCAGTGTACAGGGACAGAACACTGAAGCTTTCTTT. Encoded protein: CASSVQGQNTEAFF. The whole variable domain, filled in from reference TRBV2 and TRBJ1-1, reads EPEVTQTPSHQVTQMGQEVILRCVPISNHLYFYWYRQILGQKVEFLVSFYNNEISEKSEIFDDQFSVERPDGSNFTLKIRSTKLEDSAMYFCASSVQGQNTEAFFGQGTRLTVV.